A selection of T cell receptor beta chains follows, all from one sample in a study of T-cell reconstitution after alpha-beta-depleted transplantation in children. TCRdb reprocessed the PCR reads via MiXCR and lists one record per CDR3 protein. The table records roughly 200,000 distinct CDR3 sequences, approximately 7% of them present only once. Sequenced material: PBMCs, taken before TCRalphabeta/CD19-depleted stem cell transplant. The receptors shown here come from a boy between 2 and 10 years old with acute lymphoblastic leukemia, due to receive a stem cell transplant. Each CDR3 is given with its conserved first and last residue. A D gene is named only where the DNA matches it firmly. Size is omitted from some rows. Given values are once, few, many or a class for expanded clones.

j_gene: TRBJ2-6
d_gene: -
abundance: many
v_gene: TRBV3-1
CDR3aa: CASSPRWTGANVLTF
CDR3nt: TGTGCCAGCAGTCCGAGGTGGACTGGGGCCAACGTCCTGACTTTC

j_gene: TRBJ1-6
d_gene: -
abundance: few
v_gene: TRBV6-1
CDR3aa: CATKGGAGAPLHF
CDR3nt: TGTGCCACCAAAGGGGGGGCAGGGGCACCCCTCCACTTT

j_gene: TRBJ2-6
d_gene: TRBD1
abundance: many
v_gene: TRBV28
CDR3aa: CASNPTGGPSGANVLTF
CDR3nt: TGTGCCAGCAATCCGACAGGGGGGCCCTCTGGGGCCAACGTCCTGACTTTC

j_gene: TRBJ1-5
d_gene: TRBD1
abundance: many
v_gene: TRBV20-1
CDR3aa: CSASGDRNDQPQHF
CDR3nt: TGCAGTGCTAGCGGGGACAGAAACGATCAGCCCCAGCATTTT

j_gene: TRBJ2-1
d_gene: -
abundance: many
v_gene: TRBV28
CDR3aa: CASTIGRNEQFF
CDR3nt: TGTGCCAGCACAATAGGACGAAATGAGCAGTTCTTC

j_gene: TRBJ1-1
d_gene: -
abundance: many
v_gene: TRBV5-1
CDR3aa: CASSRRDTEAFF
CDR3nt: TGCGCCAGCAGCAGACGGGACACTGAAGCTTTCTTT

j_gene: TRBJ1-5
d_gene: TRBD1
abundance: few
v_gene: TRBV7-2
CDR3aa: CASSPSRQGWQPQHF
CDR3nt: TGTGCCAGCAGCCCTTCTAGACAGGGATGGCAGCCCCAGCATTTT

j_gene: TRBJ2-3
d_gene: TRBD1
abundance: many
v_gene: TRBV28
CDR3aa: CASIPGTGVLGTDTQYF
CDR3nt: TGTGCCAGCATCCCCGGGACAGGCGTTTTGGGCACAGATACGCAGTATTTT

j_gene: TRBJ2-1
d_gene: -
abundance: many
v_gene: TRBV9
CDR3aa: CASSFAGTGTRHEQFF
CDR3nt: TGTGCCAGCAGCTTCGCCGGGACAGGGACTAGGCATGAGCAGTTCTTC

j_gene: TRBJ2-1
d_gene: TRBD2
abundance: many
v_gene: TRBV9
CDR3aa: CASSVPPDSGAAYNEQFF
CDR3nt: TGTGCCAGCAGCGTACCGCCGGATAGCGGGGCTGCTTACAATGAGCAGTTCTTC

j_gene: TRBJ1-4
d_gene: TRBD1
abundance: few
v_gene: TRBV7-2
CDR3aa: CASSLRTGVWGHEKLFF
CDR3nt: TGTGCCAGCAGCTTACGGACAGGGGTTTGGGGGCATGAAAAACTGTTTTTT

j_gene: TRBJ2-2
d_gene: -
abundance: few
v_gene: TRBV4-3
CDR3aa: CASSHIVPNTGELFF
CDR3nt: TGCGCCAGCAGCCATATCGTCCCGAACACCGGGGAGCTGTTTTTT

j_gene: TRBJ2-1
d_gene: TRBD2
abundance: many
v_gene: TRBV7-2
CDR3aa: CASSTQPGGALDEQFF
CDR3nt: TGTGCCAGCAGCACCCAACCGGGGGGGGCCTTGGATGAGCAGTTCTTC

j_gene: TRBJ2-5
d_gene: -
abundance: few
v_gene: TRBV5-1
CDR3aa: CASTGTQTETQYF
CDR3nt: TGCGCCAGCACCGGGACCCAGACAGAGACCCAGTACTTC

j_gene: TRBJ2-5
d_gene: TRBD1
abundance: few
v_gene: TRBV10-3
CDR3aa: CAISGTGQETQYF
CDR3nt: TGTGCCATCAGTGGGACAGGCCAAGAGACCCAGTACTTC

j_gene: TRBJ2-7
d_gene: TRBD1
abundance: many
v_gene: TRBV7-2
CDR3aa: CASSLASRAGGLRTYEQYF
CDR3nt: TGTGCCAGCAGCTTAGCAAGCAGGGCAGGGGGTCTGAGAACCTACGAGCAGTACTTC

j_gene: TRBJ2-7
d_gene: TRBD1
abundance: many
v_gene: TRBV13
CDR3aa: CASSFRGLSYEQYF
CDR3nt: TGTGCCAGCAGCTTCAGGGGGCTTTCCTACGAGCAGTACTTC

j_gene: TRBJ1-5
d_gene: -
abundance: few
v_gene: TRBV5-6
CDR3aa: CASSFFVGGRNQPQHF
CDR3nt: TGTGCCAGCAGCTTCTTCGTCGGGGGTCGGAATCAGCCCCAGCATTTT

j_gene: TRBJ2-5
d_gene: -
abundance: many
v_gene: TRBV5-1
CDR3aa: CASSFGGAETQYF
CDR3nt: TGCGCCAGCAGCTTCGGGGGCGCAGAGACCCAGTACTTC

j_gene: TRBJ2-7
d_gene: TRBD2
abundance: -
v_gene: TRBV5-1
CDR3aa: CASRVGTSGFYKQYF
CDR3nt: TGCGCCAGCAGGGTAGGGACTAGCGGGTTCTACAAGCAGTACTTC

j_gene: TRBJ2-5
d_gene: TRBD2
abundance: -
v_gene: TRBV13
CDR3aa: CATSRRTSGATAQYF
CDR3nt: TGTGCCACGTCTAGAAGGACTAGCGGGGCAACGGCCCAGTACTTC

j_gene: TRBJ1-1
d_gene: -
abundance: many
v_gene: TRBV12-3/TRBV12-4
CDR3aa: CASTLSGGLAEAFF
CDR3nt: TGTGCCAGCACTCTTTCAGGAGGGCTGGCTGAAGCTTTCTTT

j_gene: TRBJ2-3
d_gene: -
abundance: many
v_gene: TRBV27
CDR3aa: CASSPRVRATDTQYF
CDR3nt: TGTGCCAGCAGTCCCAGGGTTCGGGCCACAGATACGCAGTATTTT

j_gene: TRBJ1-1
d_gene: TRBD1
abundance: few
v_gene: TRBV4-3
CDR3aa: CASSQGAGGVTEAFF
CDR3nt: TGCGCCAGCAGCCAAGGTGCAGGGGGCGTCACTGAAGCTTTCTTT

j_gene: TRBJ2-2
d_gene: TRBD1
abundance: -
v_gene: TRBV15
CDR3aa: CATGTGKTGELFF
CDR3nt: TGTGCCACGGGGACAGGGAAAACCGGGGAGCTGTTTTTT